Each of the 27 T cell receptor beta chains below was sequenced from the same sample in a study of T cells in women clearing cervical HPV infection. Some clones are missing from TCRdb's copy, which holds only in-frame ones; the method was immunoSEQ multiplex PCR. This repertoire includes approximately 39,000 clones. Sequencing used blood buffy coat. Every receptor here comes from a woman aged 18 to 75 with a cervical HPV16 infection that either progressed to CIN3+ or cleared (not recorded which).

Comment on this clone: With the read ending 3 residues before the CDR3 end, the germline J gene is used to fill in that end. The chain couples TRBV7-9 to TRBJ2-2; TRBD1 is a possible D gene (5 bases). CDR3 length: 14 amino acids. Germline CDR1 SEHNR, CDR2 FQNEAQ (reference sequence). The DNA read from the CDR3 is TGTGCCGCGAGTACCGACTCTGGGGCCAACGTG. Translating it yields CAASTDSGANV. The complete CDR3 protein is CAASTDSGANVLFF.

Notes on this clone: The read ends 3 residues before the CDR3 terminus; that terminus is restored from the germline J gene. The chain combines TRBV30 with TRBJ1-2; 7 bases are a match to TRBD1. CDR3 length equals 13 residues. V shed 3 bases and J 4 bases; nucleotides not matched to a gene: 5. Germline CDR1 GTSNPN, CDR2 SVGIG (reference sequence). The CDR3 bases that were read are TGTGCCTGGAGCGTAGACAGGGTCTATGGC. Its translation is CAWSVDRVYG. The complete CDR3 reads CAWSVDRVYGYTF.

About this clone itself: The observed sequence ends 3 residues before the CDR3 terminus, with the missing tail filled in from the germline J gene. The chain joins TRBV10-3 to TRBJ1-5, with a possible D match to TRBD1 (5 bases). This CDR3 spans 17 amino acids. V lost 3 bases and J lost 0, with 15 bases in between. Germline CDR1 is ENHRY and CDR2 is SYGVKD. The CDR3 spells CAISERRGDTSNQPQHF. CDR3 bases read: TGTGCCATCAGTGAAAGAAGGGGTGACACTAGCAATCAGCCC.

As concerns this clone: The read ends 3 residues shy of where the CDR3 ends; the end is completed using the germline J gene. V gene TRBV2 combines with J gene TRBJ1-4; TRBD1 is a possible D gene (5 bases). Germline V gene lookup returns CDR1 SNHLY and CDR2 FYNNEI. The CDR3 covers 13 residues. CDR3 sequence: CASSDVGRGKLFF. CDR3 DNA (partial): TGTGCCAGCAGTGATGTCGGCCGGGGGAAA.

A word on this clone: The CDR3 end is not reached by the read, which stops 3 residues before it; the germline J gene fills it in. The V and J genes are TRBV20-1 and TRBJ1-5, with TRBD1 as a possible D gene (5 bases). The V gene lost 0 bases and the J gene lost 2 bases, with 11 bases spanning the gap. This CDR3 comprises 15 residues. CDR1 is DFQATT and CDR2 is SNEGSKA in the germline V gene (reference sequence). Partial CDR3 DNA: TGCAGTGCTAGAGATGCCCTCAGGGGCAATCAGCCC. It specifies CSARDALRGNQP. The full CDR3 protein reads CSARDALRGNQPQHF.

The CDR3 here is CASSLDREGTQYF. The DNA read from the CDR3 is TGTGCCAGCAGCCTGGACAGGGAAGGGACC. The V and J genes are TRBV7-7 and TRBJ2-5; TRBD1 agrees at 8 bases. The read falls 3 residues short of the CDR3 end, and the missing part is taken from the germline J gene. The CDR3 totals 13 residues. Trimming at V came to 5 bases and at J to 7 bases, leaving 6 bases not matched to a gene. The germline V gene encodes CDR1 SSHAT and CDR2 FNYEAQ (reference sequence).

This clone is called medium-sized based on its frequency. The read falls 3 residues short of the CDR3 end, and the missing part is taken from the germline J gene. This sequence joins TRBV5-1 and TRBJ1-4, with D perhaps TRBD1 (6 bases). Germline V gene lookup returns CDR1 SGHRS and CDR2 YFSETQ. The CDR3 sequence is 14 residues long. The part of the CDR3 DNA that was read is TGCGCCAGCAGACAGGGCGCTGGGGCCAACGTA. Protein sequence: CASRQGAGANV. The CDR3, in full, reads CASRQGAGANVLFF. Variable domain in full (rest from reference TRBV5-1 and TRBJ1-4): KAGVTQTPRYLIKTRGQQVTLSCSPISGHRSVSWYQQTPGQGLQFLFEYFSETQRNKGNFPGRFSGRQFSNSRSEMNVSTLELGDSALYLCASRQGAGANVLFFGSGTQLSVL.

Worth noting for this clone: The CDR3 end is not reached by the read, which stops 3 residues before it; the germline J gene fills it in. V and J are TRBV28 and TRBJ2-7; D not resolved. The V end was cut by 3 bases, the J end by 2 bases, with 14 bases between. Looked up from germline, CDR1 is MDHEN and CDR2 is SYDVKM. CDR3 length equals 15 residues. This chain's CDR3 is CASSFRSTPTYEQYF. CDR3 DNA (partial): TGTGCCAGCAGTTTCAGGTCCACGCCTACCTACGAG.

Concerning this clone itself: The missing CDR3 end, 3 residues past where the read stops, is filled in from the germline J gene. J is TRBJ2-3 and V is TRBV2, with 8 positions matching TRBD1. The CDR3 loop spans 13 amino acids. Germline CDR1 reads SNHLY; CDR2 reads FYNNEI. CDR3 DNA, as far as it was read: TGTGCCAGCAGCGGACAGGGCAATCAGCCG. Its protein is CASSGQGNQP. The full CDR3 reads CASSGQGNQPQYF.

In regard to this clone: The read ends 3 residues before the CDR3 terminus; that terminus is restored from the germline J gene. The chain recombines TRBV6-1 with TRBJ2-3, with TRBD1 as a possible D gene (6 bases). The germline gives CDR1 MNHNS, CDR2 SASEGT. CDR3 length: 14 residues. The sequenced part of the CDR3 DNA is TGTGCCAGCAGTGAATCAGGGGTTTGGGAGACG. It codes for CASSESGVWET. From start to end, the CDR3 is CASSESGVWETQYF.

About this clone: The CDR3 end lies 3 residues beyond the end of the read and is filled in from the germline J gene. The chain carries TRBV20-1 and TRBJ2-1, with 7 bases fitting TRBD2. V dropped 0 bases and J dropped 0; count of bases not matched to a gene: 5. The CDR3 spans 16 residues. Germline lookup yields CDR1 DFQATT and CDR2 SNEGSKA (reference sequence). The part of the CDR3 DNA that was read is TGCAGTGCTAGAGAGAGTAGCGGGCCCTCCTACAATGAG. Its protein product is CSARESSGPSYNE. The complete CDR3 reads CSARESSGPSYNEQFF.

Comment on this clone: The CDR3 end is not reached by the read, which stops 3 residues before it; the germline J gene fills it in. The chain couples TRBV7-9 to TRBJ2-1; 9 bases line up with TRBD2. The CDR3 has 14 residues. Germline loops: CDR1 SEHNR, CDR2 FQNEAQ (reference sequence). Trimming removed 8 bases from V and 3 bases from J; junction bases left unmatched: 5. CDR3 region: CASALSGGYNEQFF. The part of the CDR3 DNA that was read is TGTGCCAGCGCTCTTAGCGGGGGCTACAATGAG.

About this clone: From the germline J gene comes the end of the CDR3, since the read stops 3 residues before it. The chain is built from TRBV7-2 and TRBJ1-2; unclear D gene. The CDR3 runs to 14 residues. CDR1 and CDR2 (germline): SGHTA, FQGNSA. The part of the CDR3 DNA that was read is TGTGCCAGCAGCTCCGGACTAGGAGGCTACGAC. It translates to CASSSGLGGYD. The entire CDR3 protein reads CASSSGLGGYDYTF.

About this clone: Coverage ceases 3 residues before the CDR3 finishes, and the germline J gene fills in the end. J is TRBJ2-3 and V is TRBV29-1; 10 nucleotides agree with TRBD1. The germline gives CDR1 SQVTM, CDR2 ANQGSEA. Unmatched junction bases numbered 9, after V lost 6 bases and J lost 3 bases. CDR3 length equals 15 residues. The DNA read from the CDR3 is TGCAGCGTCACCCCGACAGGGGGCGGTACAGATACG. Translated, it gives CSVTPTGGGTDT. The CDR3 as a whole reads CSVTPTGGGTDTQYF.

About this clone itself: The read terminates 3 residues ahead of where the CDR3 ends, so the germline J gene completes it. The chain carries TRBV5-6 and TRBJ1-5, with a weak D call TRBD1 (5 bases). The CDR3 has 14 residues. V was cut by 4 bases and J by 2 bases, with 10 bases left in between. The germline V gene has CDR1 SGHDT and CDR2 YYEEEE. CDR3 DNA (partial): TGTGCCAGCAGCGGGGGACTAGGCAATCAGCCC. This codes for CASSGGLGNQP. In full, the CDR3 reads CASSGGLGNQPQHF.

The covered CDR3 bases are TGTGCCAGCAGCGGACGACAGGGAAGGTTGGGTGAG. Translated: CASSGRQGRLGE. The whole CDR3 reads CASSGRQGRLGEQFF. V is TRBV9 and J is TRBJ2-1; TRBD1 agrees at 7 bases. The missing CDR3 end, 3 residues past where the read stops, is filled in from the germline J gene. CDR1 is SGDLS and CDR2 is YYNGEE in the germline V gene. The J segment lost 9 bases and the V segment lost 3 bases, leaving 12 bases of the junction unmatched. The CDR3 sequence is 15 residues long.

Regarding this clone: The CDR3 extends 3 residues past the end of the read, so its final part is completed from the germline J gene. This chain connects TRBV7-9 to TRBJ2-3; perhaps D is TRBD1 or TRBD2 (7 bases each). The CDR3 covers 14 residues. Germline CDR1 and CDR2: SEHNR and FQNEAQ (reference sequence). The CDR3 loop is CASSTRQGGWTQYF. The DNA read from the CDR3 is TGTGCCAGCAGCACGCGACAGGGAGGGTGGACG.

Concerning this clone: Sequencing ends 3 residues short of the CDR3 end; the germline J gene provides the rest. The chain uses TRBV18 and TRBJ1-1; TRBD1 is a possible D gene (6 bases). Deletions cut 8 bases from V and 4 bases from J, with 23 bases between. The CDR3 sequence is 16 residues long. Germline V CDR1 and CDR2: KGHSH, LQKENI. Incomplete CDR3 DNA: TGTGCCAGCCGCGCTCCAACGACAGGAGACTTCACTGAA. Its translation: CASRAPTTGDFTE. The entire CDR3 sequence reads CASRAPTTGDFTEAFF.

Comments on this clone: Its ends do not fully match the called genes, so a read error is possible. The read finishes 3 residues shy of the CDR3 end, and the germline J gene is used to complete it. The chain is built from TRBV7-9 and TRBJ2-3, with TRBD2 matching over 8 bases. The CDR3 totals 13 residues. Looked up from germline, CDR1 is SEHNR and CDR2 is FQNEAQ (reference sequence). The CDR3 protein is CSSGLAHTDTQYF. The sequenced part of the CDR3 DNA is TGTTCCAGCGGACTAGCCCACACAGATACG.

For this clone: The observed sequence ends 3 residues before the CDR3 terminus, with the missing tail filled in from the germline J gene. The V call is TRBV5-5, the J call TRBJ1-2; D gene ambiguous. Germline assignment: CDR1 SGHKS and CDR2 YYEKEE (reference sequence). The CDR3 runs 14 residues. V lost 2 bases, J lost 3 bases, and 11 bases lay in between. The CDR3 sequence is CASSFGGYHYGYTF. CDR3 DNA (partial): TGTGCCAGCAGCTTCGGCGGTTATCACTATGGC.

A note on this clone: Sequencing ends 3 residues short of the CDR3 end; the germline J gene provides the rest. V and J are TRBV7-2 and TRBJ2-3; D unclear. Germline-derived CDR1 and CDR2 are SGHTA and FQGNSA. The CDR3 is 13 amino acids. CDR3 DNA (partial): TGTGCCAGCAGCTCGGGTCTCAATCAGCCG. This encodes CASSSGLNQP. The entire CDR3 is CASSSGLNQPQYF.

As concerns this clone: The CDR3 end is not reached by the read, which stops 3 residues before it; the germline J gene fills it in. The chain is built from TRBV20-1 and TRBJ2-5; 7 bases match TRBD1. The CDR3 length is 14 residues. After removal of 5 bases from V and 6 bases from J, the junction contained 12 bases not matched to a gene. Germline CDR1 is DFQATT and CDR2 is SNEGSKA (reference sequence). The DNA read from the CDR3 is TGCAGTGCTCCCCGGGAACAGGGGACGCAGACC. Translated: CSAPREQGTQT. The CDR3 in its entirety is CSAPREQGTQTQYF.

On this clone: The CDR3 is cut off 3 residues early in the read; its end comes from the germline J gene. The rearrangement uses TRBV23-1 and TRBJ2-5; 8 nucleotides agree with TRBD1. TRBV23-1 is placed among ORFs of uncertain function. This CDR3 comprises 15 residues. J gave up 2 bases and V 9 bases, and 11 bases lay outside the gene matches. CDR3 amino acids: CARKYRTGRQETQYF. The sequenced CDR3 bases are TGCGCCAGGAAATACAGGACAGGGAGGCAAGAGACC.

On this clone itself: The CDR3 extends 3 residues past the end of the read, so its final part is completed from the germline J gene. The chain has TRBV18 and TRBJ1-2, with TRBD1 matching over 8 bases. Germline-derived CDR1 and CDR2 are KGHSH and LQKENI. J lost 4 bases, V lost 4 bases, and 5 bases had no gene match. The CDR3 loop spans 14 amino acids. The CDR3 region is CASSLDRDSYGYTF. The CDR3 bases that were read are TGTGCCAGCTCACTGGACAGGGATTCCTATGGC.

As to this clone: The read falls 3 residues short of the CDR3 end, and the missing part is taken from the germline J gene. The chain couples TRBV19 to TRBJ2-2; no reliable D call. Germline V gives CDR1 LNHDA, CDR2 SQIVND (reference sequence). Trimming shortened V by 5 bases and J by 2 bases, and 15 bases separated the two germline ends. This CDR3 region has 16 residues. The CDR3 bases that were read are TGTGCCAGTAGTTCGGTCCTACAGACAAACACCGGGGAG. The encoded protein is CASSSVLQTNTGE. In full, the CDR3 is CASSSVLQTNTGELFF.

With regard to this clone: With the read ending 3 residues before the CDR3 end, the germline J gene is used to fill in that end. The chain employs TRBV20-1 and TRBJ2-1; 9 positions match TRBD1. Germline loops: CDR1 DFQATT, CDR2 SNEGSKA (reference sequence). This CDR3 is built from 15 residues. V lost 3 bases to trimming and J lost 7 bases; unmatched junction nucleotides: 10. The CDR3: CSASLLQGARNEQFF. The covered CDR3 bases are TGCAGTGCTAGCCTGCTACAGGGGGCGCGGAATGAG.

The CDR3 loop reads CSARDPVGTAYGYTF. The CDR3 bases that were read are TGCAGTGCTAGAGATCCTGTTGGGACAGCCTATGGC. V is TRBV20-1 and J is TRBJ1-2, with 7 bases fitting TRBD1. Coverage ceases 3 residues before the CDR3 finishes, and the germline J gene fills in the end. The ends lost 0 bases at V and 4 bases at J; junction bases unmatched: 8. The V gene's germline CDR1 is DFQATT and CDR2 SNEGSKA (reference sequence). CDR3 length: 15 residues.